Included here is one TCR beta chain sequence, with context. The target of this receptor is not known. The record has no base qualities; no much larger clone is one base away. The source of the sample is a study of shared clonotypes between healthy human individuals (dated by TCRdb to 2018 to 2020). Turning to the overall study: Two women and a few men aged 18 to 49 years were included in the cohort. For each donor, CD4 naive and CD4 memory were each given three plates, CD8 naive was given two plates, and CD8 memory was given one plate. To estimate repertoire size and how much clonotypes are shared between individuals, the study performed deep sequencing of blood TCR repertoires from a few healthy adults. Different laboratories and diverse techniques were used to prepare libraries and sequence TCR repertoires, to increase sequencing depth and limit assay-specific biases. Each donor's leukapheresis produced roughly between about 0.85 and 10 billion PBMCs.

Results and caveats for the whole study, not just this receptor: Higher generation probabilities were observed for clonotypes shared by all four sorted-subset donors than for non-shared clonotypes. Pairwise subsampling indicated that sequencing depth was expected to affect the degree of clonotype sharing among donors. Because the study included only a small number of donors, the genetic and exposure-history diversity represented was limited. Naive subsets generally had larger estimated clonotype richness than memory subsets did. When several donors were compared, the shared fraction of clonotypes was about 5% for naive CD4, around 3.6% for naive CD8, more than 2% for memory CD4, and 0.35% to 0.4% for memory CD8. Incomplete sequencing was indicated by rarefaction of sorted-subset datasets, despite the large sequencing depth. Sampling was limited to blood, and TCR repertoires in tissue likely differ from TCR repertoires in blood.

V loses 4 bases, J loses 8 bases, and the germline ends lie 11 bases apart. The CDR3 has 12 amino acids, counting the end cysteine and phenylalanine. CDR3 DNA is the only sequence kept; it has 36 bases, read in frame from the first base. CDR1 and CDR2 were assigned from the germline V gene as SGHDT and YYEEEE. CD8 naive samples consisted of CD45RO-negative cells that were positively selected for CCR7, yielding a CD45RA+CCR7+ population without TemRA cells. The donors were healthy, HIV-negative adults who had no recently reported acute infections or vaccinations. Every donor was a Caucasian adult residing in Nashville, Tennessee, USA. Blood was obtained by leukapheresis, after which PBMCs were separated by Ficoll-Histopaque density gradient centrifugation and cryopreserved in liquid nitrogen vapor phase. Analytical flow cytometry was used to check the purity and quantity of each magnetically sorted T cell population. Genomic DNA was isolated from each sorted fraction and quantified by UV absorbance on a Nanodrop 2000c.

Using the deep immunoSEQ assay, multiplex PCR amplified TCR CDR3 regions from genomic DNA. For each cell subset, the extracted genomic DNA was distributed evenly across all wells of several immunoSEQ 96-well plates, and each plate served as one replicate. For sorted subsets, around 0.2 ug genomic DNA, equal to 25,000 to 35,000 T cell genomes, was loaded into each replicate PCR. Purified libraries were quantified with a Qubit 3.0 fluorometer, sized on a Bioanalyzer 2100, and re-quantified with the KAPA Library Quantification kit. A separate single-read 150-cycle Illumina NextSeq 550 flow cell was used to sequence each immunoSEQ 96-well plate. On the study's bioinformatics: The immunoSEQ output contained only junctional sequences without quality scores, so filtering could not match that applied to full-length reads. Sequences were annotated with PyIR, a Python wrapper for IgBLAST v1.9, and V/J genes and CDR3 were assigned using IMGT germline references. Any read was removed if the V/J assignment was weak (E-value above 1e-6), the CDR3 was missing, or the read contained stop codons, out-of-frame junctions, or ambiguous translated residues. V3J clonotypes were defined by identical inferred V gene, J gene, and CDR3 amino acid sequence. The percentage overlap between two repertoires was calculated by dividing the number of shared unique clonotypes by the size of the smaller repertoire. Repertoire richness was assessed with RTK rarefaction, the Chao1 estimator, and Recon v2.1 estimates of unobserved clonotypes. For all TCRbeta clonotypes obtained by the gDNA method from a few donors, generation probabilities were computed with OLGA. TCRdb provides this immuneACCESS table in a form limited to in-frame rearrangements. Some clones are lacking; in checked studies, under half of them reflect an unresolved V gene, and why the rest are absent is not known. That table supplies the V and J calls and clone size; D and trimming were determined from the DNA. The sample yields approximately 840,000 clones; 90% to 98% were counted once. Of the sample, around 0.25% is held by the ten largest clones.

The receptor chain draws on TRBV5-6 and TRBJ2-3; no D gene call is confident. Source material: naive CD8+ T cells sorted from blood. What this sample's cell subset or site label stands for: CD45RA+CCR7+. The clonotype comes from a man aged 25-45 years in good health. The base sequence is TGTGCCAGCAGCCCCCAAGGTGGTACGCAGTATTTT. Its translation reads: CASSPQGGTQYF.